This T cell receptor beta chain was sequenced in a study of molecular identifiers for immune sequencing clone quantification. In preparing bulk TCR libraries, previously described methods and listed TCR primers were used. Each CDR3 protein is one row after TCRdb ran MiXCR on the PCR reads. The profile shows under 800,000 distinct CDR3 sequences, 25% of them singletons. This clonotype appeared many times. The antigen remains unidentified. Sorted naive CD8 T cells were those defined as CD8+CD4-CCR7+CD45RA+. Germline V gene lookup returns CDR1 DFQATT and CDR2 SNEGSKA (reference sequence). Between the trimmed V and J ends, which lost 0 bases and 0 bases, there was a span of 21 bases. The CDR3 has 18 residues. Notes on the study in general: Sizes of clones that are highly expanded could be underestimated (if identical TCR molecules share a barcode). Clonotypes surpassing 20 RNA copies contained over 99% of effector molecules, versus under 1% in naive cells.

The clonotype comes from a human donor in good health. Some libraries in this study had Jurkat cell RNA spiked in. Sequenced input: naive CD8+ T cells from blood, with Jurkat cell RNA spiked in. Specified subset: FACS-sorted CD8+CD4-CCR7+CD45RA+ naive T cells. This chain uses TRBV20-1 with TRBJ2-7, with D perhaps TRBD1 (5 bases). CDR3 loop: CSARDLGARGLSSYEQYF. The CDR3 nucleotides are TGCAGTGCTAGAGATCTTGGAGCAAGGGGCCTGAGCTCCTACGAGCAGTACTTC.